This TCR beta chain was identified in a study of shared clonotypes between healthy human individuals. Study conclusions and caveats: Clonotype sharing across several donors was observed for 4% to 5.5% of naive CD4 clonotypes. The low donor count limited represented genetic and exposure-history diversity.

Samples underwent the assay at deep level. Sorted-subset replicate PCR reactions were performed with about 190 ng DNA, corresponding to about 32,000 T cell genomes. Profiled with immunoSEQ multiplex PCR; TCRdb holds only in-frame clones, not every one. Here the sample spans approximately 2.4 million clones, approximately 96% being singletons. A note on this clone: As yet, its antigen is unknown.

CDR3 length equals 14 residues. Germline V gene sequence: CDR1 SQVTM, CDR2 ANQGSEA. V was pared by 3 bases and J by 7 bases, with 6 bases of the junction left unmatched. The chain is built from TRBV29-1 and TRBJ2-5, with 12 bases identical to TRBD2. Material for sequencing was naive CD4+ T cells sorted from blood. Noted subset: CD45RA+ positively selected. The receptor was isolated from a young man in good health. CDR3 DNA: TGCAGCGTTGAGGAGACTAGCGGGAGTGGGACCCAGTACTTC. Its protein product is CSVEETSGSGTQYF.